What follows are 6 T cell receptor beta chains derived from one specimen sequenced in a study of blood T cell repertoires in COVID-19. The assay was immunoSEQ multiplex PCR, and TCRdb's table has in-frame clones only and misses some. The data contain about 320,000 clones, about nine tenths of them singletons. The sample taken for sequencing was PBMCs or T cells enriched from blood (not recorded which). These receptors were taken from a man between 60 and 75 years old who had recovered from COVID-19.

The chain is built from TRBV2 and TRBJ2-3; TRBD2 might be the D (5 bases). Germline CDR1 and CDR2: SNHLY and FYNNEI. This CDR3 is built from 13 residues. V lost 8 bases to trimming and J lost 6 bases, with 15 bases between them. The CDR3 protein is CASLTSRADTQYF. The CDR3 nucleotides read TGTGCCAGCCTTACTAGTCGGGCGGATACGCAGTATTTT.

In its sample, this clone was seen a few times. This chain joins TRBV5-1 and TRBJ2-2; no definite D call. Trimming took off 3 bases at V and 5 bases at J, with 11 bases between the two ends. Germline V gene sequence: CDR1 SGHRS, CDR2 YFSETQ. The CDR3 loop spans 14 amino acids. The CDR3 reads CASSSATVTGELFF. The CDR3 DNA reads TGCGCCAGCAGCTCAGCGACGGTTACCGGGGAGCTGTTTTTT.

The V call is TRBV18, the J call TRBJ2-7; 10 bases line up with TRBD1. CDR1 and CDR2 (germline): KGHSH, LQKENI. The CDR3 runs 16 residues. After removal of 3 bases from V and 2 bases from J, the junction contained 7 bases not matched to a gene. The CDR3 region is CASSPPIGTGAYEQYF. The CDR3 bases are TGTGCCAGCTCACCTCCCATTGGGACAGGGGCCTACGAGCAGTACTTC.

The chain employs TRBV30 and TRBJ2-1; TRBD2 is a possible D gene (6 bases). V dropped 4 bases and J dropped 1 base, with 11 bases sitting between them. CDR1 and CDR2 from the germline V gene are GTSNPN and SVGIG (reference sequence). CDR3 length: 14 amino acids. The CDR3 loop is CAWMGRGSYNEQFF. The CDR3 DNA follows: TGTGCCTGGATGGGGCGGGGATCCTACAATGAGCAGTTCTTC.

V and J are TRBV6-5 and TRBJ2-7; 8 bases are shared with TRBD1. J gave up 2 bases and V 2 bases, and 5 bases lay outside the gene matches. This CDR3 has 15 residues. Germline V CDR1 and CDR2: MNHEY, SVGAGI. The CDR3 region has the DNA TGTGCCAGCAGTTACGGACAGGGAGCCCCCTACGAGCAGTACTTC. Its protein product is CASSYGQGAPYEQYF.

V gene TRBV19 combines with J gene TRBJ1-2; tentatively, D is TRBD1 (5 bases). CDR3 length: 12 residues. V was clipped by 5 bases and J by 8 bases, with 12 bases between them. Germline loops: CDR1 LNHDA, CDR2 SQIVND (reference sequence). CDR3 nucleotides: TGTGCCAGTAGTCCCCGGGAGGGGGGCTACACCTTC. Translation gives CASSPREGGYTF.